This T cell receptor beta chain was captured by sequencing in a study of blood T cells in healthy people across ages. This clonotype showed up just a few times. A much larger clone differs by one base, so this may be a read error. V was cut by 4 bases and J by 0 bases, with 5 bases left in between. The CDR3 is 13 residues long. Sample-barcoded 5' priming and a J-beta primer mix drove a second PCR of roughly 6 to 12 cycles. Via MiXCR, TCRdb re-called the 5' RACE reads, giving one row per CDR3 protein. The data show roughly 830,000 distinct CDR3 sequences, approximately 65% seen once. The receptor comes from a man younger than 40 in good health. The J gene is TRBJ2-3, the V gene TRBV12-3 or TRBV12-4; D call uncertain. Sequenced input: blood. This chain's CDR3 is CASSCSSTDTQYF. The CDR3 DNA reads TGTGCCAGCAGTTGTTCTAGCACAGATACGCAGTATTTT.